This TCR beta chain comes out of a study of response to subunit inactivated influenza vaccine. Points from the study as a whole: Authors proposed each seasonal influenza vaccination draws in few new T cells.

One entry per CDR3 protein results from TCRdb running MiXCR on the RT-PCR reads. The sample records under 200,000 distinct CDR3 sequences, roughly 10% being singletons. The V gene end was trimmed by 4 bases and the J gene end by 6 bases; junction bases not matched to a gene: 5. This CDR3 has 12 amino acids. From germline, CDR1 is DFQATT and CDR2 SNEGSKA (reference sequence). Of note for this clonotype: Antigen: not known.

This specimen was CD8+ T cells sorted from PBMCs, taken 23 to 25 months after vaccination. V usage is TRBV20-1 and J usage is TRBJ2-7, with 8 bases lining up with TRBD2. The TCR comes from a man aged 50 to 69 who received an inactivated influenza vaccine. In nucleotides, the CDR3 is TGCAGTGCTATCGGACTAGCAGCCGAGCAGTACTTC. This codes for CSAIGLAAEQYF.